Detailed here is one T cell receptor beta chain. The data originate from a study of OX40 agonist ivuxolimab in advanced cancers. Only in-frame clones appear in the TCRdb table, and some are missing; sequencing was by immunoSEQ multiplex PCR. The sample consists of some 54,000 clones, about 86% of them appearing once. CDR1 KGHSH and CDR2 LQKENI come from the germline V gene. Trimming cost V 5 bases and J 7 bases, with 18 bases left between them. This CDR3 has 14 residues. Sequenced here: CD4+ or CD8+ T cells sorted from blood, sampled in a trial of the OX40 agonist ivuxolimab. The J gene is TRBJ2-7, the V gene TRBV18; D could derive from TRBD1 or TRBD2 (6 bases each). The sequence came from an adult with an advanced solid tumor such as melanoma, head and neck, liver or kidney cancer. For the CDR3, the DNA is TGTGCCAGCTCAAAAGACAGGTCCCGGGGGGAGCAGTACTTC. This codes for CASSKDRSRGEQYF.